The present entry profiles one T cell receptor beta chain with its context. The sample holds a few counts of this clonotype. What this receptor recognizes is not known. Per-nucleotide qualities are absent, and no much larger clonotype sits a single base away. This specimen belongs to a study of T cell repertoires in cytomegalovirus infection (dated by TCRdb to between 2017 and 2020). Context from the whole study: Peptide stimulations targeted recently identified HLA-C-restricted CMV epitopes, whose presentation resists viral immunomodulation, together with well-studied HLA-B-restricted epitopes. Donor HLA type was relevant to the analysis, as public TCR beta signatures indicated carriage of CMV infection together with the matching HLA type.

Paper-wide results and their limitations: Carriers of CMV infection plus the relevant HLA type were discriminated by the cumulative frequency of public TCR beta family members in the study cohort and in an independent approximately 400-donor cohort. In the ex vivo response, HLA-C-restricted CMV-specific TCR beta clonotypes were dominant, and in two of eight donors the single most frequent clonotype came from this HLA-C-restricted group.

Sequencing instrument: Illumina HiSeq 1500. The public reads were quality trimmed at Q25 with fastp and then assembled into clones with MiXCR by TCRdb, keeping productive beta chains. Rows with one shared CDR3 protein collapse into an entry with the most common genes and DNA. Across this sample there are approximately 910,000 distinct CDR3 sequences, with approximately 31% seen only once. The top ten constitute more than 13% of the sample. The sample's treatment or condition, from its label and the paper: in vitro stimulation with specific CMV peptide epitopes to enrich CMV-specific T cells. Unmatched junction bases come to 6, with V trimmed by 0 bases and J by 1 base. CDR1 and CDR2 are drawn from the germline V gene: MNHEY, SVGAGI. Its CDR3 holds 19 amino acids, cysteine through phenylalanine. Of the read, only the CDR3 DNA is kept; its 57 bases are in frame from base 1.

Recombination linked TRBV6-5 to TRBJ2-2; TRBD2 fits 12 bases in the junction. The sample was cultured CD8+ T cells from PBMCs, taken from culture after CMV antigen stimulation. The sequence derives from a human donor in good health (CMV status not recorded). Some clones in this sample may be carry-over from other donors' samples. The DNA sequence reads TGTGCCAGCAGTTACTCGAGACTAGCGGGGGAGCTGAACACCGGGGAGCTGTTTTTT. It translates to CASSYSRLAGELNTGELFF.